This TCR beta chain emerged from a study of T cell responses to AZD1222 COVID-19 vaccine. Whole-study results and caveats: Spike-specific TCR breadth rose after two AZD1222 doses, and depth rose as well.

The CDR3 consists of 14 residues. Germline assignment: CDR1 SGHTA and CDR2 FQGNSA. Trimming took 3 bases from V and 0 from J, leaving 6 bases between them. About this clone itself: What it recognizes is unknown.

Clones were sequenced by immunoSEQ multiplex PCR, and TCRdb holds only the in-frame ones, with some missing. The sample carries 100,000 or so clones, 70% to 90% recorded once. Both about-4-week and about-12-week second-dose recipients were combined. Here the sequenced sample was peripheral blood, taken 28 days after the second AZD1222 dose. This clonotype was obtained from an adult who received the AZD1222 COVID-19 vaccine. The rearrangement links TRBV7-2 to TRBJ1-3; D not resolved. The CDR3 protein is CASSFGYSGNTIYF. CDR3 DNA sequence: TGTGCCAGCAGCTTCGGATACTCTGGAAACACCATATATTTT.